This T cell receptor (beta chain) was identified in a study of regulatory T cells in long-lasting Graves disease. The time point is: newly diagnosed GD, antithyroid drugs for less than 3 months. PBMC RNA was the source of the TCR library. V shed 6 bases and J 6 bases; nucleotides not matched to a gene: 6. The CDR3 is made up of 14 amino acids. iRepertoire HTBI primers and Arm-PCR of CDR3 regions built TCR beta libraries. TCRdb ran MiXCR on the multiplex PCR reads and lists one entry per CDR3 protein. The data hold around 480,000 distinct CDR3 sequences, with about 17% observed a single time. This clonotype has a handful of counts. The data were also submitted as part of a second study, on T cells in Graves' hyperthyroidism and ophthalmopathy.

Specimen: peripheral blood mononuclear cells (PBMCs), collected at new diagnosis, from a patient treated with antithyroid drugs. The clonotype comes from a man aged 40-55 years with Graves disease. This chain joins TRBV12-3 or TRBV12-4 and TRBJ2-2; TRBD1 aligns across 8 bases. CDR3 protein: CASSKDRVAGELFF. The DNA of the CDR3 is TGTGCCAGCAGCAAGGACAGGGTTGCCGGGGAGCTGTTTTTT.